This T cell receptor (beta chain) was sequenced during a study of OX40 agonist ivuxolimab in advanced cancers. Overall study context: Age averaged around 58 years (range about 23 to 80), and about 86% were male.

The table came from immunoSEQ multiplex PCR; TCRdb's copy has only in-frame clones and leaves some out. The table lists 81,000 or so clones, 85% to 95% of them singletons. Baseline was the first blood sampling point, followed by cycle 4 day 1 and cycle 7 day 1. Study-wide results and limits: Average numbers of expanded clones were greater in CD8+ T cells than in CD4+. Still undetermined is the antigen specificity of the expanded peripheral T cells.

As for this clone: Its antigen is unidentified.

V shed 2 bases, J shed 4 bases, and the junction held 3 bases outside the gene matches. Germline CDR1 is MDHEN and CDR2 is SYDVKM. The CDR3 length is 14 residues. The V gene is TRBV28, the J gene TRBJ1-1; 8 bases match TRBD1. Sequenced here: CD4+ or CD8+ T cells sorted from blood, sampled in a trial of the OX40 agonist ivuxolimab. The TCR comes from an adult with an advanced solid tumor such as melanoma, head and neck, liver or kidney cancer. CDR3 nucleotides: TGTGCCAGCAGTTTACAGGGGGCGGCCACTGAAGCTTTCTTT. It translates to CASSLQGAATEAFF. The full variable domain, with the rest looked up from reference TRBV28 and TRBJ1-1, is DVKVTQSSRYLVKRTGEKVFLECVQDMDHENMFWYRQDPGLGLRLIYFSYDVKMKEKGDIPEGYSVSREKKERFSLILESASTNQTSMYLCASSLQGAATEAFFGQGTRLTVV.